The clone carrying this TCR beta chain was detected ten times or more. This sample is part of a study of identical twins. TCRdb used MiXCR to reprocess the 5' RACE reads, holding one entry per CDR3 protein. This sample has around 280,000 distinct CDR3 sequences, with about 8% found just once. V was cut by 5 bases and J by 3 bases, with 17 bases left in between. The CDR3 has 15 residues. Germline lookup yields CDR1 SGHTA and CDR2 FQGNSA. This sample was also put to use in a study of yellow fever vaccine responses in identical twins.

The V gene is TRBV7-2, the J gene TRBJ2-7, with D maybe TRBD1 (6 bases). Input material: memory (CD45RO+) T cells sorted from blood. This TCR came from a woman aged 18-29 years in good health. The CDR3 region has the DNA TGTGCCAGCAGCCTCAGGGGTTCCTATGTCTACGAGCAGTACTTC. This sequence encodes CASSLRGSYVYEQYF.